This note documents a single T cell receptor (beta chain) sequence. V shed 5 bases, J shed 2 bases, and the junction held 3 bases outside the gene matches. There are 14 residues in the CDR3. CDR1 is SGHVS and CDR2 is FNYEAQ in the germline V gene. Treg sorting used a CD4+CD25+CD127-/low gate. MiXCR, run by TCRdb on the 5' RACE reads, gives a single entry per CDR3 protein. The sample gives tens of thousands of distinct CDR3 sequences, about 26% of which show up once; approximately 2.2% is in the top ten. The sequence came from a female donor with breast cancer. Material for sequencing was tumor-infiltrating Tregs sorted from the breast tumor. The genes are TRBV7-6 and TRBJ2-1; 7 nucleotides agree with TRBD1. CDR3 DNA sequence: TGTGCCAGCAGCGCAACAGGGGCCTACAATGAGCAGTTCTTC. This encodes CASSATGAYNEQFF.